This TCR beta chain was identified during a study of T-cell reconstitution after alpha-beta-depleted transplantation in children (dated by TCRdb to the mid-2010s). Background on the whole study: Using TCR repertoire profiling, the study followed T-cell immune reconstitution in a quantitative way in children after TCRalphabeta/CD19-depleted allogeneic hematopoietic cell transplantation.

The investigation overall reported the following: Over subsequent months, a decline in hyperexpanded clone frequencies was noted, and after one year, T-cell counts and TCRbeta diversity were mostly ascribed to newly produced T cells. In some patients, the high TCRbeta diversity seen at day 60 was put down to recipient T cells and intrathymic progenitors that had survived conditioning. The apparently early recovery of alphabetaT-cell counts about two months after transplant reportedly depended on only several hundred rapidly expanded clones that came from non-depleted graft cells.

The library was obtained by PCR. TCRdb records Illumina HiSeq 2500 as the sequencer. To normalize quantification of the TCRbeta repertoire, the TCR libraries were built with molecular barcoding that relied on unique molecular identifiers. The public reads were quality trimmed at Q25 with fastp and then assembled into clones with MiXCR by TCRdb, keeping productive beta chains. Records with the same CDR3 protein are collapsed into one entry carrying the most frequent genes and DNA. The sample records 450,000 to 600,000 distinct CDR3 sequences, roughly 13% of which are singletons. The ten most abundant clones make up 2.2% of the sample. Taken with the paper, the label for treatment or condition translates to: allogeneic hematopoietic cell transplantation with graft depleted of TCRalphabeta T cells and CD19 B cells. The children who served as transplant recipients had been given grafts of TCRalphabeta/CD19-depleted allogeneic hematopoietic cells.

Details on this clonotype: What antigen it recognizes has not been identified. The record has no base qualities; no much larger clone is one base away.

This TCR derives from a male patient aged 5 to 17 who had a stem cell transplant for acute myeloid leukemia, so the T cells may come from the graft donor. The sample here was PBMCs, mostly from graft donor cells, taken 360 days after TCRalphabeta/CD19-depleted stem cell transplant.

The CDR3 protein is CSARDRGRGDEQYF. The DNA is as follows: TGCAGTGCACGAGACAGGGGGCGAGGGGACGAGCAGTACTTC. The chain employs TRBV20-1 and TRBJ2-7; the central 10 bases match TRBD1. From its cysteine to its phenylalanine, the CDR3 spans 14 amino acids. Left in the record is the CDR3 DNA by itself, 42 bases read in frame from the first base. The junction shows trimming of 6 bases on V and 5 bases on J, and the gene matches do not reach 10 bases of it. Per the germline V gene (reference sequence), DFQATT is the CDR1 and SNEGSKA is the CDR2.